The present entry profiles one T cell receptor beta chain with its context. The CDR3 spans 13 residues. Trimming pared 0 bases from V and 7 bases from J, leaving 8 bases between. Looked up from germline, CDR1 is SGHRS and CDR2 is YFSETQ. Data came from immunoSEQ multiplex PCR; TCRdb stores just in-frame clones and leaves some out. This table has around 60,000 clones, around four fifths appearing once. This specimen belongs to a study of blood T cell repertoires in COVID-19. The source of this sequence is a man older than 75 with acute or convalescent COVID-19. The sequenced sample was peripheral blood. The rearrangement joins TRBV5-1 to TRBJ2-1, with D perhaps matching TRBD1 (6 bases). CDR3 loop: CASSLGQANEQFF. DNA for the CDR3: TGCGCCAGCAGCTTGGGACAGGCGAATGAGCAGTTCTTC.